This T cell receptor beta chain is from a study of T cell repertoires in ileal Crohn's disease. Study-level information: Biopsies of the neoterminal ileum at postoperative colonoscopy form M6 samples.

This clone was observed a few times. There are 14 residues in the CDR3. Germline assignment: CDR1 SGHVS and CDR2 FQNEAQ. Trimming cost V 3 bases and J 1 base, with 9 bases left between them. Only in-frame clones appear in the TCRdb table, and some are missing; sequencing was by immunoSEQ multiplex PCR. This sample has about 11,000 clones, with 70% to 80% found just once. Time point reported: neoterminal ileum biopsy at postoperative endoscopy, about 6 months after surgery. Input material: ileal tissue. The chain links TRBV7-8 to TRBJ1-1; D not certain. The receptor was derived from an adult with Crohn's disease. The CDR3 sequence: CASSFGHRNTEAFF. CDR3 sequence (DNA): TGTGCCAGCAGCTTTGGGCATAGGAACACTGAAGCTTTCTTT. The full variable domain, with the rest looked up from reference TRBV7-8 and TRBJ1-1, is GAGVSQSPRYKVAKRGQDVALRCDPISGHVSLFWYQQALGQGPEFLTYFQNEAQLDKSGLPSDRFFAERPEGSVSTLKIQRTQQEDSAVYLCASSFGHRNTEAFFGQGTRLTVV.